The clone carrying this T cell receptor beta chain appeared a few times. The sample originates from a study of blood T cell repertoires in COVID-19. Study as a whole: Samples taken during acute and convalescent COVID-19 were collected in the United States, Italy and Spain. From T cells, B-cell-depleted T cells, or PBMCs came the material, which was cDNA or gDNA.

Clinical history as reported by participants underpinned cohort assignment. Germline V gives CDR1 MGHRA, CDR2 YSYEKL. The CDR3 runs to 16 residues. The J segment lost 4 bases and the V segment lost 4 bases, leaving 8 bases of the junction unmatched. Per the authors' pipeline: Reference gene primer amplification yielded estimated nucleated cell counts. Profiled with immunoSEQ multiplex PCR; TCRdb holds only in-frame clones, not every one. V and J calls and clone size are as listed in that table; D and trimming were resolved from the DNA. The sample carries around 220,000 clones, 84% recorded once. Sequenced: PBMCs or T cells enriched from blood (not recorded which). The chain recombines TRBV4-1 with TRBJ2-7, with 12 bases fitting TRBD2. The sequence was obtained from a woman aged 40-49 years who had recovered from COVID-19. The CDR3 coding sequence is TGCGCCAGCAGCCCGTTCGGACTAGCGGGATTGTACGAGCAGTACTTC. Protein sequence: CASSPFGLAGLYEQYF.